Sequencing of this TCR beta chain was carried out in a study of T cell clonality in common variable immunodeficiency (dated by TCRdb to the mid-2010s). Summary of the overall study and its limitations: TCRbeta clonality was higher in CVID subjects than in healthy controls (t-test p = 0.018), and the increase was most characteristic of about a third of subjects. Patient heterogeneity within the CVID cohort put limits on correlating repertoire features with clinical complications. Fewer TCRbeta clones were shared among CVID subjects than among healthy controls (p < 0.0001). Despite equal DNA input, controls averaged approximately 84,000 unique sequences per sample versus 30,000 to 40,000 in CVID samples. The authors noted that sequencing repertoires of T cell subpopulations would be needed to clarify what caused the increased clonality in CVID. Reportedly, TCRbeta sequences from CVID had fewer deletions and N-nucleotide insertions, and highly modified clones with 13 or more V deletions were absent from CVID.

There are a few counts of this clone. Its antigen specificity is not known. The read finishes 3 residues shy of the CDR3 end, and the germline J gene is used to complete it. The junction shows trimming of 3 bases on V and 0 bases on J, plus 9 bases between the germline ends. There are 15 amino acids in the CDR3, from cysteine to phenylalanine inclusive. The DNA has 36 bases, all within the CDR3, and is read from base 1. CDR1 and CDR2 were assigned from the germline V gene (reference sequence) as LNHDA and SQIVND. Equivalent amounts of genomic DNA from CVID and control samples were used as sequencing input. For every sample, a 60 bp segment covering the rearranged TCRbeta CDR3 region was amplified and then sequenced. TCRbeta amplification used the immunoSEQ assay, a bias-corrected multiplex PCR with high-throughput sequencing. Turning to the authors' computational methods: Every unique nucleotide sequence was considered a clone and was annotated with V, D and J genes, copy number and frequency. Sequences were labeled productive if in frame, and non-productive if out of frame or containing stop codons. Clonality was calculated from Shannon's entropy as previously described. The predicted amino acid sequences of productive clones were used to derive mean CDR3 Kyte-Doolittle hydropathy. The R hclust function was used to hierarchically cluster scaled V gene usage with Manhattan distance and complete linkage. Sharing of clones by CDR3 amino acid sequence was evaluated through resampling of 12 repertoires per group over 100 rounds. The repertoires were searched for over 55 published EBV-specific and about 250 published CMV-specific TCRbeta sequences. Analysis left out a couple of CVID samples that produced under 10,000 sequences, so around 40 CVID repertoires remained. Sourced from immuneACCESS, this table was stored by TCRdb with only in-frame sequences that have V and J called. A share of the clones is absent; for the studies checked, an unresolved V gene accounts for under half, and the remainder has no known explanation. That table supplies the V and J calls and clone size; D and trimming were determined from the DNA. The table puts some 52,000 clones in this sample, none counted just once. The ten largest clones represent about 3.4% of the sample.

Predominantly Caucasian heritage was noted among both the CVID patients and the healthy controls. Heparinized peripheral whole blood samples of about 4.5 to 8.5 ml were obtained from each donor. Genomic DNA from adults with common variable immune deficiency (CVID) and from healthy adult controls was used for sequencing of TCRbeta CDR3 repertoires. A total of some 22 healthy adult volunteers (about 12 female and roughly ten male; age range roughly 23 to 70 years, mean age about 31) were included in the control group. Diluted blood was density-centrifuged over Hypaque 1077 or Ficoll-Paque to isolate peripheral blood mononuclear cells. Unsorted mononuclear cells served as the source of genomic DNA, which was extracted either by Qiagen column purification or by a centrifugation-based method.

The origin of this receptor is a person between 18 and 70 years old in good health. Sequencing was done on a sample of peripheral blood mononuclear cells. The chain joins TRBV19 to TRBJ1-5, with no D gene named confidently. CDR3 DNA, as far as it was read: TGTGCCAGTAGTATTGGTGGCTTTAGCAATCAGCCC. Its translation reads: CASSIGGFSNQP. The CDR3, in full, reads CASSIGGFSNQPQHF.